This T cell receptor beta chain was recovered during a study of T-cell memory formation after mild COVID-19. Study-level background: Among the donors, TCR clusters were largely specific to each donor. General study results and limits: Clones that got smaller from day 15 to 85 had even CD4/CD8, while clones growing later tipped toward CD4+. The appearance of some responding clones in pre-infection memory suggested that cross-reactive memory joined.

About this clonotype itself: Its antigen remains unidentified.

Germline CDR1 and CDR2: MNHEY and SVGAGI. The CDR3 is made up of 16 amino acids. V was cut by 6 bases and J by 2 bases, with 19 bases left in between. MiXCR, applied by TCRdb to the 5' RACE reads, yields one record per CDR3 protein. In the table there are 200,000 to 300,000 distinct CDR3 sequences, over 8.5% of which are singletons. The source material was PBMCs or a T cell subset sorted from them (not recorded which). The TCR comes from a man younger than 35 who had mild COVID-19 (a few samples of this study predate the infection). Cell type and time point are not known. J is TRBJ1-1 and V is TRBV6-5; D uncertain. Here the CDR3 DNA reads TGTGCCAGCAGATCTGGCTCCTTACCAGAAAACACTGAAGCTTTCTTT. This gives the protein CASRSGSLPENTEAFF.